A selection of T cell receptor beta chains follows, all from one sample in a study of PD-1 blockade in mismatch repair-deficient tumors. Clones were read by immunoSEQ multiplex PCR, and TCRdb kept only the in-frame ones, dropping some. The sample holds roughly 53,000 clones, over 65% seen once. Sequences were derived from peripheral blood, sampled 4 weeks after starting pembrolizumab. Every receptor here comes from an adult with mismatch repair-deficient cancer. The CDR3 runs from the conserved cysteine through the conserved F or W.

v_gene	j_gene	CDR3aa
TRBV15	TRBJ2-1	CATSRAQAVYNEQFF
TRBV5-6	TRBJ2-1	CASSLVLNEQFF
TRBV11-2	TRBJ1-5	CASSSGPSQPQHF
TRBV7-2	TRBJ2-1	CASRSGLARPRQFF
TRBV7-8	TRBJ1-1	CASSLVGGAEAFF
TRBV14	TRBJ2-3	CASSHRSTSDTDTQYF
TRBV4-1	TRBJ1-2	CASSQDRGIYGYTF
TRBV19	TRBJ2-7	CASSISGQGSSYEQYF
TRBV5-8	TRBJ1-2	CASSLQAGYYGYTF
TRBV5-5	TRBJ2-1	CASSLGRDSYNEQFF
TRBV9	TRBJ1-2	CASSVDWGNYGYTF
TRBV18	TRBJ1-4	CASSGAVSTNEKLFF
TRBV7-9	TRBJ1-1	CASSPPLMGDTEAFF
TRBV7-9	TRBJ2-5	CASSLQTGGQETQYF
TRBV19	TRBJ2-5	CAASTGGAWETQYF
TRBV18	TRBJ1-2	CASSPPGGGYTF
TRBV6-5	TRBJ1-2	CASSYSGQGSEGYTF
TRBV9	TRBJ2-5	CASSETGEETQYF
TRBV11-2	TRBJ2-7	CASSLLPGLGIYEQYF
TRBV11-3	TRBJ2-7	CASSLGSTGVSYEQYF
TRBV28	TRBJ2-1	CASSLSPGLANNEQFF
TRBV29-1	TRBJ2-5	CSVGRLGKETQYF
TRBV5-6	TRBJ2-7	CASSGLGQGGPYEQYF
TRBV6-1	TRBJ1-1	CASSERSTEAFF
TRBV5-1	TRBJ2-1	CASSSLGQGMFNEQFF
TRBV2	TRBJ1-2	CASNGGRGFGGDGYTF
TRBV15	TRBJ2-3	CATSRDRGPADTQYF
TRBV10-3	TRBJ2-1	CAISESLSGSYNEQFF
TRBV7-9	TRBJ2-3	CASSLSGSSTDTQYF
TRBV4-3	TRBJ1-2	CASSQVGGLGYTF
TRBV19	TRBJ2-7	CASSVGLNYEQYF